What follows are 9 T cell receptor beta chains derived from one specimen sequenced in a study of T-cell reconstitution after alpha-beta-depleted transplantation in children. Unique molecular identifiers were used to barcode this TCRbeta library. TCRdb ran MiXCR on the PCR reads and lists one entry per CDR3 protein. Seen here are approximately 97,000 distinct CDR3 sequences, under 7% observed once, and the top ten hold about 6%. Sequences were derived from PBMCs, mostly from graft donor cells, sampled 60 days after TCRalphabeta/CD19-depleted stem cell transplant. These receptor sequences come from a female patient aged 2-15 years who had a stem cell transplant for Fanconi anemia, so the T cells may come from the graft donor.

Ten or more counts support this clonotype. The chain employs TRBV7-2 and TRBJ2-2; no clear D. Germline V lookup: CDR1 SGHTA, CDR2 FQGNSA. The CDR3 runs 21 residues. V lost 3 bases and J 4 bases, leaving 30 bases between the germline ends. The CDR3 protein is CASSFHKTQTLLQYVTGELFF. In nucleotides, the CDR3 is TGTGCCAGCAGCTTCCACAAAACCCAGACACTGTTGCAGTATGTCACCGGGGAGCTGTTTTTT.

This clonotype was seen ten or more times. The chain is built from TRBV28 and TRBJ2-7; 7 nucleotides align to TRBD2. Germline loops: CDR1 MDHEN, CDR2 SYDVKM. V lost 3 bases and J lost 0; bases outside the gene matches: 8. The length of the CDR3 is 16 residues. CDR3 amino acids: CASSFIGLGDSYEQYF. CDR3 sequence (DNA): TGTGCCAGCAGTTTCATAGGACTAGGGGACTCCTACGAGCAGTACTTC.

This clonotype was observed many times. CDR3 amino acids: CASSWKSYPQYF. The CDR3 nucleotides are TGTGCCAGCAGCTGGAAGTCCTATCCGCAGTATTTT. V and J are TRBV7-2 and TRBJ2-3; D unclear. This CDR3 has 12 amino acids. The V gene lost 4 bases and the J gene lost 10 bases, with 12 bases spanning the gap. Germline CDR1 SGHTA, CDR2 FQGNSA.

This clonotype was observed at least ten times. This chain uses TRBV7-9 with TRBJ2-7; D gene ambiguous. Germline CDR1 reads SEHNR; CDR2 reads FQNEAQ (reference sequence). With 0 bases removed from V and 3 bases from J, the gap between germline ends came to 6 bases. This CDR3 is 13 amino acids long. CDR3 region: CASSLADDYEQYF. CDR3 DNA sequence: TGTGCCAGCAGCTTAGCGGATGACTACGAGCAGTACTTC.

This clonotype has at least ten counts. The J gene is TRBJ2-1, the V gene TRBV4-2; 15 bases are a match to TRBD2. Germline V gene sequence: CDR1 LGHNA, CDR2 YNFKEQ. This CDR3 has 18 amino acids. With V trimmed by 4 bases and J by 4 bases, 8 bases remained unmatched. The CDR3: CASSRGTSGGSIYNEQFF. The CDR3 nucleotides are TGTGCCAGCAGCCGGGGGACTAGCGGGGGGTCAATTTACAATGAGCAGTTCTTC.

V is TRBV10-3 and J is TRBJ1-1; D perhaps matches TRBD1 (5 bases). CDR3 size: 13 residues. Deletions cut 6 bases from V and 7 bases from J, with 15 bases between. Germline V gives CDR1 ENHRY, CDR2 SYGVKD. CDR3 DNA: TGTGCCATCAGAGGAGGGGCCGGGAGTGAAGCTTTCTTT. Translating gives CAIRGGAGSEAFF.

The J gene is TRBJ2-7, the V gene TRBV5-1; D possibly matches TRBD1 or TRBD2 (5 bases each). CDR3 length: 13 amino acids. V was pared by 5 bases and J by 6 bases, with 15 bases between. Per germline, CDR1 SGHRS and CDR2 YFSETQ. CDR3 DNA sequence: TGCGCCAGCAGTACCTCGGGGCTCGCCGAGCAGTACTTC. Encoded protein: CASSTSGLAEQYF.

This clonotype has a single count. V is TRBV7-1 and J is TRBJ2-1; D might be TRBD2 (6 bases). TRBV7-1 is an ORF; its function is uncertain. The CDR3 runs to 13 residues. The V end lost 2 bases, the J end lost 9 bases, and 11 bases lay between the germline ends. The CDR3 region is CASSSLARVEQFF. CDR3 sequence (DNA): TGTGCCAGCAGCTCACTAGCGAGAGTTGAGCAGTTCTTC.

This clonotype has more than one count but fewer than ten. The CDR3 reads CASSLDPQGGANEQFF. The DNA for the CDR3 is TGTGCCAGCAGCTTAGATCCCCAGGGGGGCGCGAATGAGCAGTTCTTC. The chain recombines TRBV11-2 with TRBJ2-1; perhaps TRBD1 as D (7 bases). Germline CDR1 SGHAT, CDR2 FQNNGV. Trimming removed 0 bases from V and 7 bases from J, with 16 bases in between. The CDR3 consists of 16 residues.